The 9 T cell receptor beta chains presented below share a single source sample, sequenced in a study of blood T cell repertoires in COVID-19. Assay used: immunoSEQ multiplex PCR; TCRdb lists only in-frame clones, some missing. The sample holds 140,000 to 150,000 clones, around 85% seen once. The sample consisted of peripheral blood. Receptor source: a woman between 40 and 50 years old with active or convalescent COVID-19.

The chain links TRBV7-2 to TRBJ2-7; a possible D gene is TRBD1 (6 bases). The CDR3 sequence is 16 residues long. V lost 5 bases to trimming and J lost 2 bases, with 19 bases between them. CDR1 SGHTA and CDR2 FQGNSA come from the germline V gene. CDR3 sequence (DNA): TGTGCCAGCAGCCTAGGGGCATACCGGGACACCTACGAGCAGTACTTC. This encodes CASSLGAYRDTYEQYF. Based on the CDR3 plus reference TRBV7-2 and TRBJ2-7, the full variable domain is GAGVSQSPSNKVTEKGKDVELRCDPISGHTALYWYRQSLGQGLEFLIYFQGNSAPDKSGLPSDRFSAERTGGSVSTLTIQRTQQEDSAVYLCASSLGAYRDTYEQYFGPGTRLTVT.

This chain links TRBV28 with TRBJ1-4; 11 positions agree with TRBD1. Per germline, CDR1 MDHEN and CDR2 SYDVKM. The CDR3 is 16 residues long. The V segment lost 6 bases and the J segment 5 bases; nucleotides outside the gene matches: 8. CDR3 nucleotides: TGTGCCAGCAGACCCGGACAGGGGGCCTTAAATGAAAAACTGTTTTTT. Translated, it gives CASRPGQGALNEKLFF.

J is TRBJ2-1 and V is TRBV7-2, with 7 bases aligning to TRBD1. The V and J ends lost 0 bases and 5 bases, in that order; junction bases with no gene match: 4. There are 15 residues in the CDR3. From germline, CDR1 is SGHTA and CDR2 FQGNSA. This CDR3 reads CASSLARGFHNEQFF. For the CDR3, the DNA is TGTGCCAGCAGCTTAGCCAGGGGGTTCCACAATGAGCAGTTCTTC. The full variable domain, completed using reference TRBV7-2 and TRBJ2-1, is GAGVSQSPSNKVTEKGKDVELRCDPISGHTALYWYRQSLGQGLEFLIYFQGNSAPDKSGLPSDRFSAERTGGSVSTLTIQRTQQEDSAVYLCASSLARGFHNEQFFGPGTRLTVL.

This clone was observed once. V usage is TRBV7-5 and J usage is TRBJ2-3; the DNA was not compared with TRBD1, the D call given in the table. TRBV7-5 is given as a pseudogene. The CDR3 extends over 17 amino acids. This CDR3 is CARSPVGQGPGTDTQYF. Here the CDR3 DNA reads TGTGCCAGAAGCCCCGTGGGACAGGGTCCGGGGACAGATACGCAGTATTTT.

This clone is a singleton in its sample. The chain joins TRBV11-2 to TRBJ1-3; D gene unclear. The V end was cut by 5 bases, the J end by 0 bases, with 11 bases between. Germline lookup yields CDR1 SGHAT and CDR2 FQNNGV. The CDR3 is made up of 15 amino acids. Here the CDR3 reads CASSVSTHSGNTIYF. CDR3 nucleotide sequence: TGTGCCAGCAGCGTTAGTACCCACTCTGGAAACACCATATATTTT.

The rearrangement joins TRBV5-1 to TRBJ1-4; D gene uncertain. CDR3 length: 16 amino acids. CDR1 is SGHRS, CDR2 YFSETQ, per germline. V gave up 4 bases and J gave up 0 bases, with 13 bases separating them. For the CDR3, the DNA is TGCGCCAGCAGCCGGGGAGACACAGCAACTAATGAAAAACTGTTTTTT. Translated, it gives CASSRGDTATNEKLFF.

This clone was seen a handful of times. V gene TRBV28 combines with J gene TRBJ2-7; tentative D call: TRBD2 (5 bases). The CDR3 has 12 amino acids. V lost 6 bases and J 4 bases, leaving 10 bases between the germline ends. Germline V gives CDR1 MDHEN, CDR2 SYDVKM. The CDR3 coding sequence is TGTGCCAGCAGCCGCGGGCCGTACGAGCAGTACTTC. Amino acid sequence: CASSRGPYEQYF.

V is TRBV30 and J is TRBJ1-1, with TRBD1 matching over 7 bases. V was clipped by 0 bases and J by 0 bases; unmatched bases: 7. The CDR3 spans 16 residues. CDR1 is GTSNPN, CDR2 SVGIG, per germline (reference sequence). CDR3 DNA sequence: TGTGCCTGGAGTGTAAAGGGCAGGGGGATGAACACTGAAGCTTTCTTT. Translated: CAWSVKGRGMNTEAFF.

The sample holds a few counts of this clone. The rearrangement links TRBV6-6 to TRBJ1-2; D call uncertain. V was shortened by 5 bases and J by 2 bases, with 6 bases between the two germline ends. Germline CDR1 MNHNY, CDR2 SVGAGI (reference sequence). CDR3 length: 12 residues. CDR3 in amino acids: CASSTVNYGYTF. CDR3 DNA sequence: TGTGCCAGCAGTACGGTGAACTATGGCTACACCTTC.